The sequence of this T cell receptor (beta chain) was determined in a study of control samples from healthy donors and cancer patients. The table came from immunoSEQ multiplex PCR; TCRdb's copy has only in-frame clones and leaves some out. The profile shows 140,000 or so clones, around 90% of them singletons. The CDR3 is 13 residues long. The germline CDR1 and CDR2 sequences are SGHVS and FQNEAQ. Trimming took off 1 base at V and 5 bases at J, with 8 bases between the two ends. This TCR was recovered from a man aged 30-40 years in good health. Sequenced: blood. The chain joins TRBV7-8 to TRBJ2-5; D is undetermined. The CDR3 here is CASSLGGGETQYF. In DNA, the CDR3 is TGTGCCAGCAGCTTAGGTGGCGGCGAGACCCAGTACTTC.